This TCR beta chain was obtained from a study of blood T cell repertoires in COVID-19. In the study overall: Acute-phase and convalescent COVID-19 samples originated in the United States, Italy and Spain.

This clone has just one count. The CDR3 extends over 17 amino acids. Germline trimming cut 2 bases from V and 2 bases from J; bases unmatched to any gene: 12. Germline CDR1 reads SGHTA; CDR2 reads FQGNSA. Some clones are missing from TCRdb's copy, which holds only in-frame ones; the method was immunoSEQ multiplex PCR. In the table there are 100,000 to 120,000 clones, about 80% of which are singletons. The receptor comes from an elderly woman with active or convalescent COVID-19. The sequencing sample was made of peripheral blood. V usage is TRBV7-2 and J usage is TRBJ2-7, with TRBD2 matching 7 bases. CDR3: CASSLMSSGNYPYEQYF. The CDR3 DNA follows: TGTGCCAGCAGCTTAATGTCTAGCGGAAACTACCCCTACGAGCAGTACTTC.